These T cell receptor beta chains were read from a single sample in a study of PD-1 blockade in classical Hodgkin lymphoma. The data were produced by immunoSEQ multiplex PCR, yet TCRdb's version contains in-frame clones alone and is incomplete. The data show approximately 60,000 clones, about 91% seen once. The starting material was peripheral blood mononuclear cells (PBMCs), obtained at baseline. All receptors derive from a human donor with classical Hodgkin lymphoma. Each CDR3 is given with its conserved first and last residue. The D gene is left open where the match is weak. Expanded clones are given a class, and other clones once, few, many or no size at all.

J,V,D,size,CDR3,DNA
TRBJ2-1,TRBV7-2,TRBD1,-,CASSLDRESYNEQFF,TGTGCCAGCAGCTTGGACAGGGAGTCCTACAATGAGCAGTTCTTC
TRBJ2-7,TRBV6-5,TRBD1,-,CASSRTGNSYEQYF,TGTGCCAGCAGTCGGACAGGCAACTCCTACGAGCAGTACTTC
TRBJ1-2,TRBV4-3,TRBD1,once,CASSQDSGGIYGYTF,TGCGCCAGCAGCCAAGATTCAGGGGGGATCTATGGCTACACCTTC
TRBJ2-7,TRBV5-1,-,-,CASSHQHEQYF,TGCGCCAGCAGCCATCAACACGAGCAGTACTTC
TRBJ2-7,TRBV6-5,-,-,CASSRGYEQYF,TGTGCCAGCTCCAGGGGCTACGAGCAGTACTTC
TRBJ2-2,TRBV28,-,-,CASSLFLVLGLGGELFF,TGTGCCAGCAGTTTATTCCTCGTATTGGGGCTAGGCGGGGAGCTGTTTTTT
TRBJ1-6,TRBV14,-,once,CASSQGVQGWNSPLHF,TGTGCCAGCAGCCAAGGGGTCCAGGGATGGAATTCACCCCTCCACTTT
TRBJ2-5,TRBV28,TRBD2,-,CASSSGTTRYQETQYF,TGTGCCAGCAGTTCCGGGACTACCAGGTACCAAGAGACCCAGTACTTC
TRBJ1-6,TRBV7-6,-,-,CASSAQGSAPLHF,TGTGCCAGCAGCGCACAGGGATCGGCACCCCTCCACTTT
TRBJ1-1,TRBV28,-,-,CASSLLQGEAFF,TGTGCCAGCAGTTTATTGCAGGGCGAAGCTTTCTTT
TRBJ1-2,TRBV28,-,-,CASSLPLEANYGYTF,TGTGCCAGCAGTTTACCGCTTGAGGCTAACTATGGCTACACCTTC
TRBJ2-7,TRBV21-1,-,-,CASSKDRGGTLDEQYF,TGTGCCAGCAGCAAAGATCGCGGGGGGACCCTAGACGAGCAGTACTTC
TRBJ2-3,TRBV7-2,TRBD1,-,CASSSTGVGLADTQYF,TGTGCCAGCAGCTCAACAGGGGTCGGTCTCGCAGATACGCAGTATTTT
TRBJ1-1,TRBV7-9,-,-,CASSLDEWRGSTEAFF,TGTGCCAGCAGCTTAGACGAGTGGAGGGGTAGTACTGAAGCTTTCTTT
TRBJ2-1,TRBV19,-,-,CASSIGGGRDNEQFF,TGTGCCAGTAGTATAGGAGGGGGAAGAGACAATGAGCAGTTCTTC
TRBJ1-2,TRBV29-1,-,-,CSVEENRVGYLGYTF,TGCAGCGTTGAAGAAAACAGGGTAGGATACTTAGGCTACACCTTC
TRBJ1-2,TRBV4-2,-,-,CASSGRPSGLGYTF,TGTGCCAGCAGCGGCCGGCCGTCGGGGCTTGGCTACACCTTC
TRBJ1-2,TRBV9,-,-,CASSVVSTVPYGYTF,TGTGCCAGCAGCGTAGTCTCAACAGTCCCCTATGGCTACACCTTC
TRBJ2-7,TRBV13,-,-,CASSLGLNSRVNYEQYF,TGTGCCAGCAGCTTAGGCCTAAATTCCAGGGTCAACTACGAGCAGTACTTC
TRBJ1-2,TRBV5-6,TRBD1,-,CASSRDRDYGYTF,TGTGCCAGCAGCAGGGACAGGGACTATGGCTACACCTTC
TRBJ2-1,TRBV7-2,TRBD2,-,CASSIDRLASVEQFF,TGTGCCAGCAGCATCGACCGACTAGCGTCGGTTGAGCAGTTCTTC
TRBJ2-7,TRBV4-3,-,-,CASSHLGQVPYEQYF,TGCGCCAGCAGCCATTTGGGCCAGGTACCCTACGAGCAGTACTTC
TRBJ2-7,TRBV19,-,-,CASSTGVGFEQYF,TGTGCCAGTAGTACAGGGGTAGGGTTCGAGCAGTACTTC
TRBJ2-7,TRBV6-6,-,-,CASSYWGDSGEEQYF,TGTGCCAGCAGTTACTGGGGGGACTCTGGTGAGGAGCAGTACTTC
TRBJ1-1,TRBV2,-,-,CASKAYYEAFF,TGTGCCAGCAAGGCGTATTACGAAGCTTTCTTT